This TCR beta chain is from a study of T-cell memory formation after mild COVID-19 (dated by TCRdb to the early 2020s). Turning to the overall study: TCR sequence clusters from the two donors were largely donor specific. T-cell clones expanding and contracting after mild COVID-19 in a couple of donors were tracked by longitudinal TCRalpha and TCRbeta repertoire sequencing. The cohort comprised two young, previously healthy adult volunteers, one female and one male. Broad study findings and their caveats: Some responding clones were detected in pre-infection memory, which suggested that pre-existing cross-reactive memory T cells had joined the SARS-CoV-2 response. SARS-CoV-2 specificity was not confirmed for the second-wave clones peaking on day 37. Contracting CD4+ clones were found mainly in CM and EM memory subsets, while CD8+ clones were enriched in EMRA. The study included only a couple of mild cases, and larger cohorts that include severe cases with pre-infection samples were judged to be necessary. Clones contracting from day 15 to 85 had balanced CD4/CD8 phenotypes, while a second wave expanding from day 15 to 37 was biased towards CD4+.

Ficoll-Paque density gradient centrifugation was the method used to isolate PBMCs. Comments on this clonotype: No antigen is known for it. No base quality information exists; no much larger clone differs at one position.

The reads were generated on an Illumina NovaSeq 6000. Using 5'RACE with constant-segment primers, TCRalpha and TCRbeta cDNA libraries were constructed, with sample barcodes and unique molecular identifiers added in the process. Trizol reagent was used to extract RNA from every sample. The libraries were amplified in two PCR steps, and the second step added a second sample barcode and Illumina TruSeq adapters. Sequencing of libraries was performed on an Illumina NovaSeq with 2 x 150 bp paired-end reads. As for how the authors treated the data: Demultiplexing of reads and collapsing into UMI-guided consensus sequences were performed with migec v1.2.7. Using mixcr v2.1.11, UMI consensuses were aligned to TRA and TRB V and J templates and then assembled into clonotypes. A clonotype was counted as expanded or contracted only when both edgeR and NoisET called the clonotype significant, with the noise models trained on biological replicates. edgeR calls used a false discovery rate-adjusted p below 0.01 and a log2 fold-change threshold of 1. As an exploratory analysis of dynamics, max-normalized trajectories of the 1000 most abundant clonotypes were examined with PCA combined with hierarchical clustering. Separately sequenced CD4+ and CD8+ repertoires were used to assign the CD4 or CD8 phenotype of responding clones. TCRdb reanalyzed the raw reads on its own, using fastp at Q25 for trimming and MiXCR for clone calling, and kept in-frame beta chains. Identical CDR3 protein sequences are pooled into one entry, listed with their most common genes and DNA. The V and J calls shown here were made by TCRdb, not taken from the authors' results. Counted in this sample were about 110,000 distinct CDR3 sequences; 22% of them appeared once. The top ten constitute approximately 40% of the sample.

A distance of 17 bases separates the germline ends of V and J, which lose 11 bases and 3 bases respectively. From cysteine to phenylalanine, the CDR3 is 13 amino acids long. CDR3 DNA only is kept here, 39 bases in frame from base 1. The germline V gene supplies CDR1 ENHRY and CDR2 SYGVKD. The sequence came from a man aged 18 to 35 who had mild COVID-19 (a few samples of this study predate the infection). The sample titles of this study are shuffled in the database, so cell type and time point are left out; the donor was told from shared clones. Sequenced input: PBMCs or a T cell subset sorted from them (not recorded which). Recombination connected TRBV10-3 to TRBJ2-7, with no D gene named confidently. This receptor carries the CDR3 CASTSGSVYEQYF. The DNA sequence is given as TGTGCCTCGACCTCGGGTTCGGTCTACGAGCAGTACTTC.